These 16 T cell receptor beta chains came from one sample sequenced in a study of human T cells and chemical hapten exposure. TCRdb re-called the RACE reads through MiXCR, storing one row per CDR3 protein. There are 70,000 or so distinct CDR3 sequences in the sample; 11% occur only once, and 1.4% lies in the top ten. The time point was: patch test 3, about 24 weeks after DPC sensitization. Noted treatment: therapeutic diphenylcyclopropenone sensitization with weekly scalp DPC. Specimen: whole blood, collected in connection with sensitization to the hapten diphenylcyclopropenone (DPC). These receptors all come from a woman in her forties or fifties with alopecia areata. Some clones in this sample may be carry-over from other donors' samples.

This clonotype was picked up many times. The V and J genes are TRBV7-2 and TRBJ1-6; D is unclear. V lost 5 bases, J lost 2 bases, and 7 bases lay in between. CDR1 is SGHTA, CDR2 FQGNSA, per germline. This CDR3 comprises 14 residues. The CDR3 spells CASSLQPYNSPLHF. The CDR3 DNA follows: TGTGCCAGCAGCCTACAACCCTATAATTCACCCCTCCACTTT.

The chain joins TRBV10-3 to TRBJ2-5; 8 nucleotides align to TRBD1. Germline V lookup: CDR1 ENHRY, CDR2 SYGVKD. The V segment lost 0 bases and the J segment 5 bases; nucleotides outside the gene matches: 17. This CDR3 region has 19 residues. The CDR3 region has the DNA TGTGCCATCAGTGAGTCTGGCCTCGCCGGGAACAGGGGGATGGAGACCCAGTACTTC. Protein product: CAISESGLAGNRGMETQYF.

The sample holds a few counts of this clonotype. This rearrangement joins TRBV29-1 to TRBJ2-7, with TRBD1 matching over 10 bases. CDR1 SQVTM and CDR2 ANQGSEA come from the germline V gene. The junction had 5 bases not matched to a gene; V was cut back by 5 bases and J by 4 bases. There are 13 residues in the CDR3. In DNA, the CDR3 is TGCAGCGTTCAGGGACAGGGGAAATACGAGCAGTACTTC. Its translation is CSVQGQGKYEQYF.

This clonotype was seen repeatedly, ten times or more. V usage is TRBV12-3 or TRBV12-4 and J usage is TRBJ1-1; the D gene is possibly TRBD1 (5 bases). The CDR3 length is 14 residues. Deletions cut 8 bases from V and 5 bases from J, with 18 bases between. This CDR3 is CASHLGGDWTEAFF. In nucleotides, the CDR3 is TGTGCCAGCCATTTGGGGGGGGATTGGACTGAAGCTTTCTTT.

The chain couples TRBV5-1 to TRBJ2-4, with unresolved D. Germline V gene sequence: CDR1 SGHRS, CDR2 YFSETQ. V gave up 2 bases and J gave up 2 bases, with 11 bases separating them. The CDR3 is made up of 15 amino acids. The CDR3 DNA is TGCGCCAGCAGCTTTGAAATGGGGACCAAAAACATTCAGTACTTC. This codes for CASSFEMGTKNIQYF.

V and J are TRBV15 and TRBJ2-1; maybe TRBD2 (6 bases). CDR3 length: 11 amino acids. CDR1 and CDR2 (germline): LNHNV, YYDKDF (reference sequence). V gave up 6 bases and J gave up 9 bases, with 9 bases separating them. In DNA form, the CDR3 reads TGTGCCACCAGAGAGACTAGTGAGCAGTTCTTC. Amino acid sequence: CATRETSEQFF.

In its sample, this clonotype was seen many times. The J gene is TRBJ1-2, the V gene TRBV24-1, with D perhaps TRBD1 (5 bases). V was trimmed by 4 bases and J by 3 bases, leaving 11 bases between them. Germline-derived CDR1 and CDR2 are KGHDR and SFDVKD. The length of the CDR3 is 14 residues. CDR3: CATSEGGYDYGYTF. CDR3 DNA: TGTGCCACCAGTGAGGGGGGATATGACTATGGCTACACCTTC.

This clonotype was recorded at least ten times. The CDR3 sequence: CASSPSSGNTGSNQPQHF. The CDR3 bases are TGTGCCAGCTCACCAAGTTCAGGGAACACGGGTTCAAATCAGCCCCAGCATTTT. V gene TRBV18 combines with J gene TRBJ1-5; D might be TRBD1 (5 bases). The V end lost 2 bases, the J end lost 4 bases, and 21 bases lay between the germline ends. The CDR3 is 18 amino acids. Germline CDR1 is KGHSH and CDR2 is LQKENI. The full variable domain, in which reference TRBV18 and TRBJ1-5 provide the parts outside the CDR3, is NAGVMQNPRHLVRRRGQEARLRCSPMKGHSHVYWYRQLPEEGLKFMVYLQKENIIDESGMPKERFSAEFPKEGPSILRIQQVVRGDSAAYFCASSPSSGNTGSNQPQHFGDGTRLSIL.

This clonotype appeared many times. V is TRBV2 and J is TRBJ2-3, with D perhaps given as TRBD1 or TRBD2 (5 bases each). The germline V and J ends were trimmed by 7 bases and 0 bases, with 11 bases remaining between them. The CDR3 covers 14 residues. CDR1 is SNHLY and CDR2 is FYNNEI in the germline V gene. The CDR3, as DNA: TGTGCCAGCAAGACAGAGGGAAGCACAGATACGCAGTATTTT. Protein sequence: CASKTEGSTDTQYF. The full variable domain, rest sourced from reference TRBV2 and TRBJ2-3, is EPEVTQTPSHQVTQMGQEVILRCVPISNHLYFYWYRQILGQKVEFLVSFYNNEISEKSEIFDDQFSVERPDGSNFTLKIRSTKLEDSAMYFCASKTEGSTDTQYFGPGTRLTVL.

This clonotype was detected many times. The chain combines TRBV11-2 with TRBJ2-1, with 8 bases identical to TRBD1. CDR3 size: 13 residues. V shed 6 bases, J shed 9 bases, and the junction held 7 bases outside the gene matches. Germline V gives CDR1 SGHAT, CDR2 FQNNGV. CDR3 DNA: TGTGCCAGCAGATTCACAGGGGGACTTGAGCAGTTCTTC. Translating it yields CASRFTGGLEQFF.

Many counts were recorded for this clonotype. The rearrangement joins TRBV7-6 to TRBJ2-1; D is unclear. The CDR3 runs 14 residues. Germline CDR1 SGHVS, CDR2 FNYEAQ. Trimming left V 5 bases short and J 1 base short, with 9 bases between. The CDR3 DNA reads as TGTGCCAGCAGCGCTGACCGGTCCTACAATGAGCAGTTCTTC. This codes for CASSADRSYNEQFF. Based on the CDR3 plus reference TRBV7-6 and TRBJ2-1, the full variable domain is GAGVSQSPRYKVTKRGQDVALRCDPISGHVSLYWYRQALGQGPEFLTYFNYEAQQDKSGLPNDRFSAERPEGSISTLTIQRTEQRDSAMYRCASSADRSYNEQFFGPGTRLTVL.

Worth noting for this clonotype: A much larger clone is a single base away; this may be a read error. The gene calls are TRBV11-3 and TRBJ2-1, with D perhaps matching TRBD1 or TRBD2 (5 bases each). Germline V gene data show CDR1 as SGHNT and CDR2 as YENEEA. The CDR3 is 20 amino acids. The CDR3 here is CVSSPTAWGTSPKHYNEQFF. The CDR3 DNA sequence: TGTGTCAGCAGCCCCACGGCTTGGGGGACCTCCCCGAAGCATTACAATGAGCAGTTCTTC. Combining the CDR3 with reference TRBV11-3 and TRBJ2-1 gives the whole variable domain EAGVVQSPRYKIIEKKQPVAFWCNPISGHNTLYWYLQNLGQGPELLIRYENEEAVDDSQLPKDRFSAERLKGVDSTLKIQPAELGDSAVYLCVSSPTAWGTSPKHYNEQFFGPGTRLTVL.

Relative to its sample, this clonotype is medium-sized. The V and J genes are TRBV7-9 and TRBJ2-7; the D is unclear. The germline V gene has CDR1 SEHNR and CDR2 FQNEAQ (reference sequence). V was shortened by 5 bases and J by 3 bases, with 8 bases between the two germline ends. The CDR3 contains 12 residues. CDR3 loop: CASSGVVYEQYF. The CDR3 nucleotides read TGTGCCAGCAGCGGAGTCGTCTACGAGCAGTACTTC.

The table lists this clonotype with a few counts. The CDR3 loop reads CASSYMAGVITDTQYF. Written as DNA, the CDR3 is TGCGCCAGCAGCTATATGGCGGGAGTGATCACAGATACGCAGTATTTT. This chain links TRBV5-1 with TRBJ2-3; 7 bases agree with TRBD2. CDR1 and CDR2 (germline): SGHRS, YFSETQ. The length of the CDR3 is 16 residues. With V trimmed by 3 bases and J by 2 bases, 9 bases remained unmatched.

Many counts were recorded for this clonotype. The chain links TRBV7-2 to TRBJ2-6, with TRBD1 matching 8 bases. Losses at the gene ends were 6 bases for V and 1 base for J; bases not matched to a gene: 8. Germline CDR1 and CDR2: SGHTA and FQGNSA. This CDR3 spans 17 amino acids. The CDR3 DNA reads as TGTGCCAGCAGTCCTGGACAGGGTCGTTCTGGGGCCAACGTCCTGACTTTC. Translated: CASSPGQGRSGANVLTF.

This clonotype was picked up a small number of times. The chain combines TRBV7-2 with TRBJ2-7, with 8 nucleotides matching TRBD2. Germline-derived CDR1 and CDR2 are SGHTA and FQGNSA. This CDR3 comprises 12 residues. After removal of 6 bases from V and 6 bases from J, the junction contained 4 bases not matched to a gene. For the CDR3, the DNA is TGTGCCAGCAGTTACAGCGGGAGCGAGCAGTACTTC. This codes for CASSYSGSEQYF. Supplemented by reference TRBV7-2 and TRBJ2-7, the full variable domain reads GAGVSQSPSNKVTEKGKDVELRCDPISGHTALYWYRQSLGQGLEFLIYFQGNSAPDKSGLPSDRFSAERTGGSVSTLTIQRTQQEDSAVYLCASSYSGSEQYFGPGTRLTVT.